The 10 T cell receptor beta chains below come from one sample, sequenced in a study of breast tumors, draining lymph nodes, adjacent tissues. Breast cancer patients provided tissue from their axillary draining lymph nodes. TCRdb re-derived calls from the multiplex PCR reads in MiXCR, one entry per CDR3 protein. The table shows 100,000 to 150,000 distinct CDR3 sequences, with about 20% occurring only once. The sample comprised axillary lymph node tissue. Receptor source: a female donor with breast cancer. Some clones in this sample may be carry-over from other donors' samples.

On this clonotype itself: This may be a read error, as it is one base from a much larger clone. The rearrangement uses TRBV11-2 and TRBJ2-3, with D perhaps given as TRBD1 or TRBD2 (5 bases each). Germline-derived CDR1 and CDR2 are SGHAT and FQNNGV. The CDR3 sequence is 16 residues long. CDR3 coding DNA: TGTGCCGGCAGCCCAACGGCGAGGGGAACGGGAGATACGCAGTATTTT. Encoded protein: CAGSPTARGTGDTQYF.

This clonotype has ten or more counts. The chain carries TRBV11-3 and TRBJ2-3; D is uncertain. The CDR3 extends over 13 amino acids. V lost 3 bases and J 5 bases, leaving 9 bases between the germline ends. Germline V lookup: CDR1 SGHNT, CDR2 YENEEA. This chain's CDR3 is CASSFHGVDTQYF. In DNA, the CDR3 is TGTGCCAGCAGCTTTCACGGTGTAGATACGCAGTATTTT.

This clonotype was picked up many times. The genes are TRBV12-3 or TRBV12-4 and TRBJ2-1, with D possibly TRBD1 on 6 matching bases. V was shortened by 5 bases and J by 7 bases, with 15 bases between the two germline ends. CDR3 length: 14 amino acids. The CDR3 region has the DNA TGTGCCAGCAGTGAACAGGGATCAGGGAATGAGCAGTTCTTC. It specifies CASSEQGSGNEQFF.

A remark on this clonotype: The germline gene is not matched at one end of the junction; a read error may be the cause. The V call is TRBV7-8, the J call TRBJ2-3; D unclear. The CDR3 is 13 residues long. Germline V CDR1 and CDR2: SGHVS, FQNEAQ. The CDR3, as DNA: TGTGCCGGCAGCATAACTGGCACAGATACGCAGTATTTT. This gives the protein CAGSITGTDTQYF.

This clonotype came up many times. The chain joins TRBV9 to TRBJ2-3, with TRBD2 matching over 13 bases. The CDR3 spans 16 residues. Germline CDR1 is SGDLS and CDR2 is YYNGEE. With V trimmed by 3 bases and J by 3 bases, 4 bases remained unmatched. The CDR3 DNA sequence: TGTGCCAGCAGCGATGGACTAGCGGGAGTGACAGATACGCAGTATTTT. Its protein is CASSDGLAGVTDTQYF.

On this clonotype: The junction departs from germline at one end; a sequencing error may be responsible. The chain carries TRBV7-9 and TRBJ2-6, with D possibly being TRBD1 (5 bases). This CDR3 comprises 15 residues. CDR1 and CDR2 from the germline V gene are SEHNR and FQNEAQ (reference sequence). The CDR3 coding sequence is TGTGCCAGCAGCGGCCTTGGCTCTGGGGCCAGCGTCCTGACTTTC. Residues: CASSGLGSGASVLTF.

There are many counts of this clonotype. V and J are TRBV19 and TRBJ1-5, with a possible D match to TRBD1 (5 bases). Trimming took off 4 bases at V and 7 bases at J, with 14 bases between the two ends. The germline CDR1 and CDR2 sequences are LNHDA and SQIVND (reference sequence). This CDR3 contains 14 residues. The CDR3 nucleotides read TGTGCCAGTAGTAGTGCAGGGAGGGGACAGCCCCAGCATTTT. Protein product: CASSSAGRGQPQHF.

In the case of this clonotype: A much bigger clone sits one base away, suggesting this may be a read error. This chain uses TRBV18 with TRBJ1-2; perhaps TRBD1 as D (5 bases). Germline CDR1 is KGHSH and CDR2 is LQKENI. This CDR3 region has 15 residues. The germline V and J ends were trimmed by 3 bases and 1 base, with 12 bases remaining between them. The CDR3 is CASSPDGGNNYGYTF. In nucleotides, the CDR3 is TGTGCCAGCTCACCGGACGGGGGGAATAACTATGGCTACACCTTC.

This chain joins TRBV5-1 and TRBJ2-7; 8 bases map to TRBD2. V was pared by 4 bases and J by 0 bases, with 6 bases of the junction left unmatched. The CDR3 runs 15 residues. Germline assignment: CDR1 SGHRS and CDR2 YFSETQ. The CDR3 coding sequence is TGCGCCAGCAGCCTTTATAGCGGGACCTCCTACGAGCAGTACTTC. Amino acids: CASSLYSGTSYEQYF.

This clonotype appeared once. A much larger clone differs from this one at a single base, so this may be a read error. The chain joins TRBV4-2 to TRBJ2-2, with D perhaps matching TRBD1 (5 bases). The CDR3 loop spans 17 amino acids. V was pared by 1 base and J by 6 bases, with 18 bases between. CDR1 and CDR2 (germline): LGHNA, YNFKEQ. CDR3 in amino acids: CASSQGDSLGPAGELFF. In DNA, the CDR3 is TGTGCCAGCAGCCAAGGAGACAGTCTAGGTCCCGCCGGGGAGCTGTTTTTT.